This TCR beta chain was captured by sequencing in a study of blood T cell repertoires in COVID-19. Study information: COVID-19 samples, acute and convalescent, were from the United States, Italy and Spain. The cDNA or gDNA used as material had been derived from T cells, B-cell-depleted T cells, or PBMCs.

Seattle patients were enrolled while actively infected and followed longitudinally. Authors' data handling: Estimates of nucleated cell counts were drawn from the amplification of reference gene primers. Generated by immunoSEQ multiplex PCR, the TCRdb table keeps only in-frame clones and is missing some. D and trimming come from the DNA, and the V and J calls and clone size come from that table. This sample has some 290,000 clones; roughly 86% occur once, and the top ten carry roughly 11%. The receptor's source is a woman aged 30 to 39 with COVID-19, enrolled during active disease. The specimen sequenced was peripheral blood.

The CDR3 is CASSSHAGVQRPRVTEAFF. In DNA, the CDR3 is TGTGCCAGCAGCTCCCATGCCGGGGTACAACGCCCTCGCGTCACTGAAGCTTTCTTT. The rearrangement joins TRBV21-1 to TRBJ1-1. TRBV21-1 is a known pseudogene. The CDR3 runs 19 residues.